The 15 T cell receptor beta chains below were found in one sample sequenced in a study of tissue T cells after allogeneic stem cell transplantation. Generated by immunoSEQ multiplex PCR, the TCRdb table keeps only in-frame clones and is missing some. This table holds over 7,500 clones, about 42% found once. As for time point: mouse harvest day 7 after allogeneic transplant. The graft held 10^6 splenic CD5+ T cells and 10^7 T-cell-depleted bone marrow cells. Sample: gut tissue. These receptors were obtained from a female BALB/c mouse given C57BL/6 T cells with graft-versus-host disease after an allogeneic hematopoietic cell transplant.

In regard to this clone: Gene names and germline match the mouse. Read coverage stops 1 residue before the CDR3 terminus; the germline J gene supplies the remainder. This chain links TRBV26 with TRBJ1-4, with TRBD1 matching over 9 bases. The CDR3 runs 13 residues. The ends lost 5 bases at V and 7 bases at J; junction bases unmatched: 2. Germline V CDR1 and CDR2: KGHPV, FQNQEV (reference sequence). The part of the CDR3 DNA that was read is TGTGCCAGCAGTACAGGGGGCATCGAAAGATTATTT. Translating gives CASSTGGIERLF. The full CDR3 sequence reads CASSTGGIERLFF.

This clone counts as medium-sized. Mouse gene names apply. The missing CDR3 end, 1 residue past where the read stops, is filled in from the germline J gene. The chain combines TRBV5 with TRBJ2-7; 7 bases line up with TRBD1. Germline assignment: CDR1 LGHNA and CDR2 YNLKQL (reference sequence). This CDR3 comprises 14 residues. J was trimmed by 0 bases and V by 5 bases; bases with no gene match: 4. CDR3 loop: CASSARDSSYEQYF. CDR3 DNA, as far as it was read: TGTGCCAGCAGCGCCCGGGACAGCTCCTATGAACAGTAC.

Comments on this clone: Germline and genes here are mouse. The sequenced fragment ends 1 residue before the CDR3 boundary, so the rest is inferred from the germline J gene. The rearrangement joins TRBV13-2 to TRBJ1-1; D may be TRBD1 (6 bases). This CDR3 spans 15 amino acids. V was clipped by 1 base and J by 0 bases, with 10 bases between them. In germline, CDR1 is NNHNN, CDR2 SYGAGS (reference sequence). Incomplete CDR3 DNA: TGTGCCAGCGGTGATAGGGGGGGTGCAAACACAGAAGTCTTC. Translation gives CASGDRGGANTEVF. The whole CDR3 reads CASGDRGGANTEVFF.

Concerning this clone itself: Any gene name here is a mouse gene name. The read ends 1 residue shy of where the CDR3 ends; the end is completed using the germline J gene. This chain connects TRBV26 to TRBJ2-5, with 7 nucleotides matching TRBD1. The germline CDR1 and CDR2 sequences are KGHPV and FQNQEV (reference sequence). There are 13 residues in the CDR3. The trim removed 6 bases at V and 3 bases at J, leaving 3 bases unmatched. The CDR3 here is CASRRQGQDTQYF. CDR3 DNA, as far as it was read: TGTGCCAGCAGGAGACAGGGTCAAGACACCCAGTAC. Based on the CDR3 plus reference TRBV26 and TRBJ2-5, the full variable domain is NSKVIQTPRYLVKGQGQKAKMRCIPEKGHPVVFWYQQNKNNEFKFLINFQNQEVLQQIDMTEKRFSAECPSNSPCSLEIQSSEAGDSALYLCASRRQGQDTQYFGPGTRLLVL.

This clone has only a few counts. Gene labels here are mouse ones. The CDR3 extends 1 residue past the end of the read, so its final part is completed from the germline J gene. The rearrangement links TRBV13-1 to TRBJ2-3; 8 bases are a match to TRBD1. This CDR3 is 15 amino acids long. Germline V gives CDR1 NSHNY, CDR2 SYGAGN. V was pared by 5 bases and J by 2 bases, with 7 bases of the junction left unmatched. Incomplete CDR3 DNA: TGTGCCAGCAGGGGCAGGGGGCGAGATGCAGAAACGCTGTAT. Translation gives CASRGRGRDAETLY. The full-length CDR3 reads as CASRGRGRDAETLYF.

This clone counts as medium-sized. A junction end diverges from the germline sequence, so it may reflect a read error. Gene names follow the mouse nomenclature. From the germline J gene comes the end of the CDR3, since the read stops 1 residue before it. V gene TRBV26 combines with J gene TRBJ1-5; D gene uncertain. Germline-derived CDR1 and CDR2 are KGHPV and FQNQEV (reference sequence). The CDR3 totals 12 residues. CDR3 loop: CASSLNIQAPLF. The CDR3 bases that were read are TGTGCCAGCAGTCTGAACATCCAGGCTCCGCTT.

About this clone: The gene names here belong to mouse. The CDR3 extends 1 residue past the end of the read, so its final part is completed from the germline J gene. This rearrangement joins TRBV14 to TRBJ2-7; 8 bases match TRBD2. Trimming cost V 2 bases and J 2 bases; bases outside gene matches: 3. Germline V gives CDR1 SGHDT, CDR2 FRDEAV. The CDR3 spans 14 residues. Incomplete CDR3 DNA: TGTGCCAGCAGTTTAGGGGGGGCTCCCTATGAACAGTAC. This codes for CASSLGGAPYEQY. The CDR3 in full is CASSLGGAPYEQYF.

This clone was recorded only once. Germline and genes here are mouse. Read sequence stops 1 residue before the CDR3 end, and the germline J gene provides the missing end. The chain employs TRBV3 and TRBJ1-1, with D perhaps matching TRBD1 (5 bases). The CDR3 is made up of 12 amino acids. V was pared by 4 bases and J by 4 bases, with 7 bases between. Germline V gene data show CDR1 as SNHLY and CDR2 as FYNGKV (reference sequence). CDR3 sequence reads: CASSWGVTEVFF. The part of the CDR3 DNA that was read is TGTGCCAGCAGCTGGGGGGTCACAGAAGTCTTC.

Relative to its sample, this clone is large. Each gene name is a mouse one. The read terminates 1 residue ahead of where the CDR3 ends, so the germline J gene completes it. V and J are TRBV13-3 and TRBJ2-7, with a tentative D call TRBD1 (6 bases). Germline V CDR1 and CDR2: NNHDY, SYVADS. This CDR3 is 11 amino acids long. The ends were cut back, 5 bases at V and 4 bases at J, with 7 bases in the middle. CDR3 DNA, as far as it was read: TGTGCCAGCAGGGACAGTTATGAACAGTAC. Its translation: CASRDSYEQY. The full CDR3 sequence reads CASRDSYEQYF.

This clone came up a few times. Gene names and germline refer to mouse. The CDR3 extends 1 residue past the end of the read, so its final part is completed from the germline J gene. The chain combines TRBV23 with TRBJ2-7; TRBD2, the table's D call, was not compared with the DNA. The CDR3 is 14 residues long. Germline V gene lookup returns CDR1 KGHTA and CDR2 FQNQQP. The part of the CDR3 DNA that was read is TGCTCCAGCAGTCAATTGGGACTGGGATATGAACAGTAC. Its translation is CSSSQLGLGYEQY. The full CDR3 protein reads CSSSQLGLGYEQYF.

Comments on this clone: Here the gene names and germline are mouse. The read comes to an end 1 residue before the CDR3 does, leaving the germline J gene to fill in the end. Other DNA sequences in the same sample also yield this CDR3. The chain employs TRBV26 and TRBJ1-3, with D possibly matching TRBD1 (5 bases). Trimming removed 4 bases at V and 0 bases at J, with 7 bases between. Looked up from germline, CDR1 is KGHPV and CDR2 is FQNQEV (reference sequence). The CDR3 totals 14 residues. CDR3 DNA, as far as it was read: TGTGCCAGCAGTCCTACAGGTTCTGGAAATACGCTCTAT. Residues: CASSPTGSGNTLY. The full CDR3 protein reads CASSPTGSGNTLYF. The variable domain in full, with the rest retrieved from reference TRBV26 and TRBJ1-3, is NSKVIQTPRYLVKGQGQKAKMRCIPEKGHPVVFWYQQNKNNEFKFLINFQNQEVLQQIDMTEKRFSAECPSNSPCSLEIQSSEAGDSALYLCASSPTGSGNTLYFGEGSRLIVV.

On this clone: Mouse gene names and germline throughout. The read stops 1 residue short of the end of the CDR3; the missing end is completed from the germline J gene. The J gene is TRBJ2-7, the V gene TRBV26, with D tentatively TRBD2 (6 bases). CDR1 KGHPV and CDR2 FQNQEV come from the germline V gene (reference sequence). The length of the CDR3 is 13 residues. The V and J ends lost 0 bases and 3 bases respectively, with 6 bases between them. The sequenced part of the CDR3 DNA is TGTGCCAGCAGTCTGTCTGGGGGCTATGAACAGTAC. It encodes CASSLSGGYEQY. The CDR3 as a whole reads CASSLSGGYEQYF.

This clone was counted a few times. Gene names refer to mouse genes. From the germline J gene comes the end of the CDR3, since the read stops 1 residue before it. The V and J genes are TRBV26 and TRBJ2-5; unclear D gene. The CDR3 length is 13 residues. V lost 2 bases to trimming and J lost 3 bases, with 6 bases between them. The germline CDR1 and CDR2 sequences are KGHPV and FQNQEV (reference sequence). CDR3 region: CASSLIQQDTQYF. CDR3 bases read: TGTGCCAGCAGTCTGATACAGCAAGACACCCAGTAC.

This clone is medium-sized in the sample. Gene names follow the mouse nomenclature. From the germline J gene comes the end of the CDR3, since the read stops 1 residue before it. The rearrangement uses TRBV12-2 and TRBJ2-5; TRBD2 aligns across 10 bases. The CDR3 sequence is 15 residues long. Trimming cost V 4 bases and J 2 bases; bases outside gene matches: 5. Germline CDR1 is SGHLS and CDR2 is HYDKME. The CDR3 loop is CASSRLGGSQDTQYF. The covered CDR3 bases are TGTGCCAGCTCCCGACTGGGGGGTAGCCAAGACACCCAGTAC.

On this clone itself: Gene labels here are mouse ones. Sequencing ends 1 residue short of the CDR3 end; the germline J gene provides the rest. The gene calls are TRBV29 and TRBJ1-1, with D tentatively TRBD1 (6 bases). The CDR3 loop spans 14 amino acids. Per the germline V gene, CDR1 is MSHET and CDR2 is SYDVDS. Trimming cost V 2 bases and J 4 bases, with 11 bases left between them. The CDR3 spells CASSLGQGSTEVFF. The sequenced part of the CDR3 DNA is TGTGCTAGCAGTTTAGGCCAGGGGAGCACAGAAGTCTTC.